This TCR beta chain derives from a study of cytomegalovirus exposure and HLA in healthy donors. With regard to this clone: The antigen is not known.

This cohort consisted of healthy bone marrow donors. Germline V gives CDR1 SGDLS, CDR2 YYNGEE. This CDR3 is built from 14 residues. V gave up 2 bases and J gave up 5 bases, with 10 bases separating them. With 60 Vbeta and 13 Jbeta primers, the PCR was carried out. Sequencing was performed with immunoSEQ multiplex PCR; in TCRdb, only in-frame clones are kept and a portion is missing. The sample lists around 130,000 clones, roughly 74% occurring once. Findings and caveats of the study: Altogether, around 160 TCR beta chains were recorded as cytomegalovirus-associated. Data from an earlier analysis indicated that most TCR beta V segments were productive either about 90% or about 30% of the time.

This clonotype was obtained from a man aged 35 to 55 in good health and CMV-seropositive. What was sequenced was PBMCs. V gene TRBV9 combines with J gene TRBJ2-2, with D perhaps matching TRBD1 (6 bases). The CDR3 protein is CASSVLQGTGELFF. The CDR3 DNA reads as TGTGCCAGCAGCGTTCTCCAGGGGACCGGGGAGCTGTTTTTT.